The 28 T cell receptor beta chains below were found in one sample sequenced in a study of early T cells in non-severe SARS-CoV-2 infection. TCRdb analysed the 5' RACE reads with MiXCR anew, one entry per CDR3 protein. Of about 25,000 distinct CDR3 sequences in the sample, approximately 6% were seen once. Material for sequencing was whole blood. These receptors were taken from an adult who was a healthcare worker with PCR-confirmed SARS-CoV-2 infection or an uninfected control (not recorded which).

This clonotype was recorded at least ten times. V gene TRBV28 combines with J gene TRBJ2-1; D is tentatively TRBD1 or TRBD2 (5 bases each). The CDR3 length is 16 residues. V shed 6 bases and J shed 2 bases, with 17 bases lying between them. Germline V gene lookup returns CDR1 MDHEN and CDR2 SYDVKM. Here the CDR3 DNA reads TGTGCCAGCAGCAACAAAGGGACCTCGACCTACAATGAGCAGTTCTTC. It encodes CASSNKGTSTYNEQFF.

This clonotype occurred many times. The chain uses TRBV18 and TRBJ2-1, with 8 bases that match TRBD2. J was trimmed by 5 bases and V by 1 base; bases with no gene match: 7. Germline V gene data show CDR1 as KGHSH and CDR2 as LQKENI. The CDR3 runs to 16 residues. The CDR3 protein is CASSPQRGQNHNEQFF. In DNA, the CDR3 is TGTGCCAGCTCACCACAGCGGGGGCAAAATCACAATGAGCAGTTCTTC.

V usage is TRBV5-4 and J usage is TRBJ2-7; the D gene is possibly TRBD2 (6 bases). V was clipped by 4 bases and J by 5 bases, with 16 bases between them. The CDR3 loop spans 14 amino acids. Germline V gene sequence: CDR1 SGHNT, CDR2 YYREEE (reference sequence). The CDR3 DNA reads as TGTGCCAGCAGCAAGGGACTGCCTATGGACGAGCAGTACTTC. This encodes CASSKGLPMDEQYF.

V gene TRBV7-2 combines with J gene TRBJ2-7; D tentatively reads TRBD1 or TRBD2 (5 bases each). Germline CDR1 SGHTA, CDR2 FQGNSA. The CDR3 extends over 14 amino acids. V dropped 5 bases and J dropped 3 bases, with 14 bases sitting between them. CDR3 amino acids: CASSVRGTDYEQYF. The CDR3 DNA sequence: TGTGCCAGCAGCGTTAGAGGGACCGACTACGAGCAGTACTTC.

This clonotype was recorded many times. The genes are TRBV6-2 or TRBV6-3 and TRBJ1-1; the D gene is possibly TRBD1 (6 bases). This CDR3 is built from 14 residues. Germline V gives CDR1 MNHEY, CDR2 SVGEGT. V was cut by 7 bases and J by 1 base, with 13 bases left in between. The DNA of the CDR3 is TGTGCCAGCATCCTGCAGGGGAGGAACACTGAAGCTTTCTTT. Translated: CASILQGRNTEAFF.

This clonotype was observed many times. The rearrangement uses TRBV7-8 and TRBJ2-1, with D possibly matching TRBD2 (5 bases). The CDR3 loop spans 15 amino acids. V lost 1 base to trimming and J lost 9 bases, with 16 bases between them. Germline V lookup: CDR1 SGHVS, CDR2 FQNEAQ. The DNA for the CDR3 is TGTGCCAGCAGCTTAGTGGTTCTGAGCCGGGGTGAGCAGTTCTTC. It translates to CASSLVVLSRGEQFF.

This clonotype was detected only a few times. The V call is TRBV11-2, the J call TRBJ2-7, with D uncertain. Germline-derived CDR1 and CDR2 are SGHAT and FQNNGV. This CDR3 comprises 15 residues. With 0 bases removed from V and 2 bases from J, the gap between germline ends came to 11 bases. The CDR3 DNA follows: TGTGCCAGCAGCTTAGAGTCGGGTGCCCCCTACGAGCAGTACTTC. This gives the protein CASSLESGAPYEQYF. The complete variable domain, with remaining parts taken from reference TRBV11-2 and TRBJ2-7, reads EAGVAQSPRYKIIEKRQSVAFWCNPISGHATLYWYQQILGQGPKLLIQFQNNGVVDDSQLPKDRFSAERLKGVDSTLKIQPAKLEDSAVYLCASSLESGAPYEQYFGPGTRLTVT.

This clonotype was observed a handful of times. The chain recombines TRBV7-8 with TRBJ2-3; D gene ambiguous. Germline V gene lookup returns CDR1 SGHVS and CDR2 FQNEAQ. This CDR3 spans 13 amino acids. The V and J ends lost 5 bases and 0 bases respectively, with 6 bases between them. This CDR3 is CASSPASTDTQYF. The CDR3 DNA sequence: TGTGCCAGCAGCCCGGCTAGCACAGATACGCAGTATTTT.

V is TRBV9 and J is TRBJ2-1; 10 bases align to TRBD2. The V segment lost 2 bases and the J segment 9 bases; nucleotides outside the gene matches: 14. Germline values: CDR1 SGDLS, CDR2 YYNGEE. The CDR3 covers 17 residues. The chain's CDR3 is CASSVTSSGGGAFEQFF. The CDR3 DNA sequence: TGTGCCAGCAGCGTTACCTCTAGCGGGGGTGGCGCCTTTGAGCAGTTCTTC.

This clonotype was seen ten or more times. This chain links TRBV18 with TRBJ2-7, with 10 bases matching TRBD1. V lost 2 bases to trimming and J lost 3 bases; unmatched junction nucleotides: 1. This CDR3 region has 14 residues. Germline V gives CDR1 KGHSH, CDR2 LQKENI. The CDR3 loop reads CASSPGTGDYEQYF. For the CDR3, the DNA is TGTGCCAGCTCACCAGGGACAGGGGACTACGAGCAGTACTTC. Using reference TRBV18 and TRBJ2-7 for the parts outside the CDR3, the full variable domain is NAGVMQNPRHLVRRRGQEARLRCSPMKGHSHVYWYRQLPEEGLKFMVYLQKENIIDESGMPKERFSAEFPKEGPSILRIQQVVRGDSAAYFCASSPGTGDYEQYFGPGTRLTVT.

A few counts support this clonotype. A much larger clone differs by one base, so this may be a read error. The genes are TRBV11-2 and TRBJ2-5; D gene uncertain. Germline V gene lookup returns CDR1 SGHAT and CDR2 FQNNGV. The V end lost 2 bases, the J end lost 5 bases, and 3 bases lay between the germline ends. There are 11 residues in the CDR3. The CDR3 here is CASSLRETQYF. The CDR3 DNA reads TGTGCCAGCAGCTTACGGGAGACCCAGTACTTC. Complete variable domain (other parts from reference TRBV11-2 and TRBJ2-5): EAGVAQSPRYKIIEKRQSVAFWCNPISGHATLYWYQQILGQGPKLLIQFQNNGVVDDSQLPKDRFSAERLKGVDSTLKIQPAKLEDSAVYLCASSLRETQYFGPGTRLLVL.

By share, this clonotype counts as medium-sized. The gene calls are TRBV20-1 and TRBJ2-1, with TRBD2 as a possible D gene (5 bases). The CDR3 contains 14 residues. The ends were cut back, 4 bases at V and 1 base at J, with 11 bases in the middle. The germline V gene has CDR1 DFQATT and CDR2 SNEGSKA (reference sequence). As DNA, the CDR3 is TGCAGTGCTATATCGAGGGTATCCTACAATGAGCAGTTCTTC. Translating it yields CSAISRVSYNEQFF.

The gene calls are TRBV20-1 and TRBJ1-5, with D tentatively TRBD1 (5 bases). The V gene lost 1 base and the J gene lost 0 bases, with 7 bases spanning the gap. The CDR3 spans 14 residues. Germline V CDR1 and CDR2: DFQATT, SNEGSKA (reference sequence). CDR3 DNA sequence: TGCAGTGCTAGAGTAGGGGATAGCAATCAGCCCCAGCATTTT. Amino acid sequence: CSARVGDSNQPQHF.

V gene TRBV28 combines with J gene TRBJ1-6; 7 bases fit TRBD1. The CDR3 is 17 amino acids. Germline assignment: CDR1 MDHEN and CDR2 SYDVKM. V lost 2 bases to trimming and J lost 7 bases; unmatched junction nucleotides: 11. The CDR3 loop is CASSLARTGQRNSPLHF. As DNA, the CDR3 is TGTGCCAGCAGTTTAGCCCGAACGGGACAGAGAAATTCACCCCTCCACTTT.

Sample share makes this clonotype medium-sized (0.01 to 0.1%). The chain combines TRBV11-2 with TRBJ2-1, with 9 positions matching TRBD2. Germline CDR1 is SGHAT and CDR2 is FQNNGV. V was pared by 5 bases and J by 3 bases, with 5 bases of the junction left unmatched. The CDR3 has 15 residues. CDR3 loop: CASSPSGDSYNEQFF. The CDR3 bases are TGTGCCAGCAGCCCTAGCGGGGACAGCTACAATGAGCAGTTCTTC.

The chain uses TRBV3-1 and TRBJ2-7; 7 bases align to TRBD2. J was trimmed by 2 bases and V by 7 bases; bases with no gene match: 20. From germline, CDR1 is LGHDT and CDR2 YNNKEL (reference sequence). This CDR3 has 18 residues. CDR3 sequence reads: CASIPQEGEGDSPYEQYF. CDR3 nucleotide sequence: TGTGCCAGCATACCGCAGGAAGGGGAGGGCGATTCGCCCTACGAGCAGTACTTC.

This clonotype was recorded a few times. The J gene is TRBJ1-1, the V gene TRBV11-2, with D unresolved. Germline V gene data show CDR1 as SGHAT and CDR2 as FQNNGV. CDR3 length equals 13 residues. V lost 1 base and J 7 bases, leaving 10 bases between the germline ends. The CDR3, as DNA: TGTGCCAGCAGCTTAGTAGTCAATTTTGAAGCTTTCTTT. Its translation: CASSLVVNFEAFF.

Many counts were recorded for this clonotype. The chain links TRBV18 to TRBJ1-1; D gene unclear. With 0 bases removed from V and 3 bases from J, the gap between germline ends came to 8 bases. The germline gives CDR1 KGHSH, CDR2 LQKENI. This CDR3 has 14 residues. CDR3 sequence reads: CASSPPIRDTEAFF. The CDR3 coding sequence is TGTGCCAGCTCACCACCAATTAGGGACACTGAAGCTTTCTTT.

The V call is TRBV5-4, the J call TRBJ2-7; tentative D call: TRBD1 (5 bases). Germline CDR1 SGHNT, CDR2 YYREEE (reference sequence). V shed 4 bases and J shed 1 base, with 12 bases lying between them. The CDR3 contains 14 residues. In DNA form, the CDR3 reads TGTGCCAGCAGCCCCAAGGGGCAGTCCTACGAGCAGTACTTC. It is translated as CASSPKGQSYEQYF.

The chain recombines TRBV12-3 or TRBV12-4 with TRBJ2-1, with D maybe TRBD1 (6 bases). The CDR3 totals 15 residues. V was shortened by 6 bases and J by 4 bases, with 16 bases between the two germline ends. Here the CDR3 reads CASRLGTIMYNEQFF. CDR3 bases: TGTGCCAGCAGGCTTGGGACAATAATGTACAATGAGCAGTTCTTC.

This clonotype has ten or more counts. V and J are TRBV6-6 and TRBJ1-1; weak D call: TRBD1 (5 bases). V was clipped by 2 bases and J by 5 bases, with 12 bases between them. Germline CDR1 is MNHNY and CDR2 is SVGAGI (reference sequence). This CDR3 is 14 amino acids long. The CDR3 region is CASSYVREGTEAFF. The CDR3 DNA sequence: TGTGCCAGCAGTTACGTGAGGGAGGGGACTGAAGCTTTCTTT.

This clonotype was seen ten or more times. This sequence joins TRBV27 and TRBJ1-3; 7 nucleotides match TRBD1. Germline trimming cut 1 base from V and 8 bases from J; bases unmatched to any gene: 2. The CDR3 runs 13 residues. Per germline, CDR1 MNHEY and CDR2 SMNVEV (reference sequence). This CDR3 is CASSLYRGDTIYF. The CDR3 DNA reads TGTGCCAGCAGTTTATACAGGGGTGACACCATATATTTT.

Many counts were recorded for this clonotype. The V and J genes are TRBV28 and TRBJ1-2, with D perhaps matching TRBD1 (6 bases). The CDR3 consists of 12 residues. Deletions cut 7 bases from V and 7 bases from J, with 13 bases between. The V gene's germline CDR1 is MDHEN and CDR2 SYDVKM. For the CDR3, the DNA is TGTGCCAGCAAGGGGGGGGCTGGTGGCTACACCTTC. It yields the protein CASKGGAGGYTF.

In regard to this clonotype: Its ends do not fully match the called genes, so a read error is possible. This chain connects TRBV7-2 to TRBJ2-7; 11 nucleotides agree with TRBD2. The CDR3 is 12 residues long. Germline V gene sequence: CDR1 SGHTA, CDR2 FQGNSA. The CDR3 is CASSLTSGAPSF. DNA of the CDR3: TGTGCCAGCAGCTTGACTAGCGGGGCTCCATCCTTC.

This clonotype was observed many times. The gene calls are TRBV5-1 and TRBJ2-7; D is perhaps TRBD2 (6 bases). The germline V and J ends were trimmed by 3 bases and 4 bases, with 11 bases remaining between them. Germline values: CDR1 SGHRS, CDR2 YFSETQ. This CDR3 has 13 residues. CDR3 protein: CASSSGETYEQYF. The CDR3 DNA sequence: TGCGCCAGCAGCTCGGGGGAGACTTACGAGCAGTACTTC.

This clonotype was detected ten times or more. The chain carries TRBV7-9 and TRBJ2-7; TRBD2 agrees at 8 bases. V trimming: 5 bases; J trimming: 5 bases; junction bases outside the gene matches: 14. Germline CDR1 is SEHNR and CDR2 is FQNEAQ (reference sequence). This CDR3 region has 16 residues. Written as DNA, the CDR3 is TGTGCCAGCAGCCGTAGCGTTGGGACTAGTTACAACGAGCAGTACTTC. This encodes CASSRSVGTSYNEQYF. Combining the CDR3 with reference TRBV7-9 and TRBJ2-7 gives the whole variable domain DTGVSQNPRHKITKRGQNVTFRCDPISEHNRLYWYRQTLGQGPEFLTYFQNEAQLEKSRLLSDRFSAERPKGSFSTLEIQRTEQGDSAMYLCASSRSVGTSYNEQYFGPGTRLTVT.

This clonotype was picked up a small number of times. The V gene is TRBV6-6, the J gene TRBJ2-1; maybe TRBD1 (6 bases). CDR1 MNHNY and CDR2 SVGAGI come from the germline V gene (reference sequence). CDR3 length equals 16 residues. Trimming took off 4 bases at V and 0 bases at J, with 13 bases between the two ends. CDR3 in amino acids: CASSWTVPSSYNEQFF. The CDR3 nucleotides are TGTGCCAGCAGTTGGACAGTCCCCAGCTCCTACAATGAGCAGTTCTTC.

The sample holds many counts of this clonotype. This rearrangement joins TRBV12-3 or TRBV12-4 to TRBJ2-1, with D uncertain. The CDR3 runs 15 residues. V was shortened by 8 bases and J by 0 bases, with 14 bases between the two germline ends. CDR3: CASSPRLSSYNEQFF. CDR3 DNA: TGTGCCAGCTCCCCCCGTTTGAGCTCCTACAATGAGCAGTTCTTC.